Presented here are 22 T cell receptor beta chains from one specimen sequenced in a study of PD-1 blockade in classical Hodgkin lymphoma. Only in-frame clones appear in the TCRdb table, and some are missing; sequencing was by immunoSEQ multiplex PCR. The sample lists approximately 34,000 clones; roughly 80% were seen once. Following autologous stem cell transplantation, relapse occurred in every patient, and exposure to brentuximab vedotin varied. The sequenced sample was peripheral blood mononuclear cells (PBMCs), obtained at baseline. Receptor source: a human donor with classical Hodgkin lymphoma.

The chain recombines TRBV6-6 with TRBJ1-2; the match to TRBD1 covers 9 bases. Germline V gene lookup returns CDR1 MNHNY and CDR2 SVGAGI (reference sequence). V lost 7 bases, J lost 4 bases, and 4 bases stayed unmatched. CDR3 length: 13 residues. The DNA of the CDR3 is TGTGCCAGCAAAATGACAGGGGGCTATGGCTACACCTTC. Translated, it gives CASKMTGGYGYTF.

The chain joins TRBV11-3 to TRBJ1-2, with D unresolved. This CDR3 is 17 amino acids long. Per the germline V gene, CDR1 is SGHNT and CDR2 is YENEEA. V was clipped by 1 base and J by 0 bases, with 15 bases between them. The CDR3 DNA reads as TGTGCCAGCAGCTTAGTTGTTTCGGGAGACTCTAACTATGGCTACACCTTC. This translates into CASSLVVSGDSNYGYTF. Supplemented by reference TRBV11-3 and TRBJ1-2, the full variable domain reads EAGVVQSPRYKIIEKKQPVAFWCNPISGHNTLYWYLQNLGQGPELLIRYENEEAVDDSQLPKDRFSAERLKGVDSTLKIQPAELGDSAVYLCASSLVVSGDSNYGYTFGSGTRLTVV.

The chain joins TRBV7-9 to TRBJ2-5; tentative D call: TRBD2 (5 bases). Trimming removed 1 base at V and 7 bases at J, with 10 bases between. The CDR3 spans 13 residues. Germline V lookup: CDR1 SEHNR, CDR2 FQNEAQ (reference sequence). The DNA of the CDR3 is TGTGCCAGCAGCTTAGACGGAGGTGGGACCCAGTACTTC. This codes for CASSLDGGGTQYF.

This chain uses TRBV9 with TRBJ2-5; D might be TRBD1 (5 bases). V lost 0 bases and J lost 5, with 14 bases in between. This CDR3 region has 15 residues. Germline CDR1 is SGDLS and CDR2 is YYNGEE. The CDR3 DNA reads TGTGCCAGCAGCGTAGGGACATCGGCCCGGGAGACCCAGTACTTC. Protein sequence: CASSVGTSARETQYF.

This clone was recorded once. The genes are TRBV27 and TRBJ2-2; the D gene is possibly TRBD2 (6 bases). The V gene lost 7 bases and the J gene lost 0 bases, with 12 bases spanning the gap. There are 15 residues in the CDR3. The V gene's germline CDR1 is MNHEY and CDR2 SMNVEV (reference sequence). The CDR3 DNA sequence: TGTGCCAGCACTTTCGGAGGGGCGAACACCGGGGAGCTGTTTTTT. This gives the protein CASTFGGANTGELFF.

This CDR3 is CASSLERGGTYEQYF. The CDR3 DNA is TGTGCCAGCAGCTTAGAGCGTGGCGGCACCTACGAGCAGTACTTC. V is TRBV7-6 and J is TRBJ2-7, with D unresolved. Germline CDR1 and CDR2: SGHVS and FNYEAQ. The V end lost 1 base, the J end lost 2 bases, and 12 bases lay between the germline ends. This CDR3 is built from 15 residues.

This chain links TRBV9 with TRBJ2-2; 9 positions match TRBD1. This CDR3 is built from 14 residues. Trimming took 6 bases from V and 3 from J; bases not matched to a gene: 3. CDR1 and CDR2 from the germline V gene are SGDLS and YYNGEE. CDR3 sequence: CASTRTGDTGELFF. CDR3 coding DNA: TGTGCCAGCACCCGGACAGGGGACACCGGGGAGCTGTTTTTT.

The chain joins TRBV7-2 to TRBJ2-7; D gene unclear. Deletions cut 2 bases from V and 3 bases from J, with 8 bases between. CDR3 size: 13 residues. Per germline, CDR1 SGHTA and CDR2 FQGNSA. In nucleotides, the CDR3 is TGTGCCAGCAGCTTATCAGGAGTCTACGAGCAGTACTTC. It translates to CASSLSGVYEQYF.

This chain uses TRBV9 with TRBJ2-1; D remains unclear. Trimming took off 0 bases at V and 8 bases at J, with 12 bases between the two ends. The CDR3 loop spans 14 amino acids. The germline V gene encodes CDR1 SGDLS and CDR2 YYNGEE. The CDR3 spells CASSVGPVVYEQFF. DNA for the CDR3: TGTGCCAGCAGCGTAGGACCAGTGGTCTATGAGCAGTTCTTC.

The V gene is TRBV20-1, the J gene TRBJ1-2; D is uncertain. The CDR3 sequence is 11 residues long. CDR1 DFQATT and CDR2 SNEGSKA come from the germline V gene (reference sequence). The germline V and J ends were trimmed by 3 bases and 0 bases, with 2 bases remaining between them. The CDR3 loop is CSASANYGYTF. The CDR3 DNA reads TGCAGTGCTAGCGCTAACTATGGCTACACCTTC.

The chain is built from TRBV11-3 and TRBJ2-3, with D possibly matching TRBD2 (6 bases). Trimming pared 2 bases from V and 5 bases from J, leaving 8 bases between. Looked up from germline, CDR1 is SGHNT and CDR2 is YENEEA. The CDR3 totals 13 residues. CDR3 in amino acids: CASSLNSGDTQYF. Here the CDR3 DNA reads TGTGCCAGCAGCTTAAATAGCGGAGATACGCAGTATTTT.

The V call is TRBV5-1, the J call TRBJ2-3; 13 bases are a match to TRBD2. V shed 0 bases, J shed 4 bases, and the junction held 8 bases outside the gene matches. In germline, CDR1 is SGHRS, CDR2 YFSETQ. This CDR3 is 18 amino acids long. The CDR3 is CASSLGTTSGGAADTQYF. CDR3 sequence (DNA): TGCGCCAGCAGCTTGGGTACTACTAGCGGGGGGGCCGCAGATACGCAGTATTTT.

The chain has TRBV5-5 and TRBJ1-4; D uncertain. This CDR3 is built from 14 residues. In germline, CDR1 is SGHKS, CDR2 YYEKEE (reference sequence). V lost 4 bases and J 5 bases, leaving 12 bases between the germline ends. The DNA for the CDR3 is TGTGCCAGCAGCCTCGGGGTAGGAAATGAAAAACTGTTTTTT. Amino acids: CASSLGVGNEKLFF.

V gene TRBV11-2 combines with J gene TRBJ2-7; unclear D gene. Germline V gene sequence: CDR1 SGHAT, CDR2 FQNNGV. Between the trimmed V and J ends, which lost 6 bases and 0 bases, there was a span of 15 bases. The CDR3 totals 15 residues. In DNA form, the CDR3 reads TGTGCCAGCAGGCAAAATTCTGGGGTCTCCTACGAGCAGTACTTC. Protein product: CASRQNSGVSYEQYF.

The chain is built from TRBV4-1 and TRBJ2-2; 11 bases map to TRBD2. The trim removed 1 base at V and 4 bases at J, leaving 5 bases unmatched. The CDR3 totals 17 residues. CDR1 is MGHRA, CDR2 YSYEKL, per germline. CDR3 sequence reads: CASSQVAGGPGTGELFF. The CDR3 DNA reads TGCGCCAGCAGCCAAGTAGCGGGGGGGCCCGGCACCGGGGAGCTGTTTTTT.

Only a few counts were recorded for this clone. The chain combines TRBV10-3 with TRBJ1-4; perhaps TRBD1 as D (5 bases). The CDR3 covers 12 residues. V lost 10 bases, J lost 8 bases, and 14 bases lay in between. The germline CDR1 and CDR2 sequences are ENHRY and SYGVKD. For the CDR3, the DNA is TGTGCCACCGGGGATGGGGCCGAAAAACTGTTTTTT. It yields the protein CATGDGAEKLFF.

This clone is termed medium-sized. The CDR3 bases are TGTGCCAGCAGCTTACAAGACCTTACAGGGGTTAGGTCACCCCTCCACTTT. As protein: CASSLQDLTGVRSPLHF. This sequence joins TRBV7-9 and TRBJ1-6, with 7 bases matching TRBD1. V dropped 2 bases and J dropped 10; count of bases not matched to a gene: 14. The V gene's germline CDR1 is SEHNR and CDR2 FQNEAQ (reference sequence). There are 17 residues in the CDR3.

The chain employs TRBV6-5 and TRBJ2-5, with 8 bases that match TRBD1. The trim removed 3 bases at V and 2 bases at J, leaving 5 bases unmatched. CDR1 is MNHEY, CDR2 SVGAGI, per germline. The CDR3 sequence is 15 residues long. Written as DNA, the CDR3 is TGTGCCAGCAGTTATTCCGGGACAGGACAAGAGACCCAGTACTTC. This codes for CASSYSGTGQETQYF.

The chain combines TRBV7-2 with TRBJ1-6; D call uncertain. The CDR3 runs to 13 residues. V lost 4 bases and J lost 9, with 10 bases in between. Germline V gene lookup returns CDR1 SGHTA and CDR2 FQGNSA. The CDR3 coding sequence is TGTGCCAGCAGCTCCCTCGAGGGTTCACCCCTCCACTTT. Residues: CASSSLEGSPLHF. The variable domain in full, with the rest retrieved from reference TRBV7-2 and TRBJ1-6, is GAGVSQSPSNKVTEKGKDVELRCDPISGHTALYWYRQSLGQGLEFLIYFQGNSAPDKSGLPSDRFSAERTGGSVSTLTIQRTQQEDSAVYLCASSSLEGSPLHFGNGTRLTVT.

The V call is TRBV5-1, the J call TRBJ1-2; 7 positions match TRBD1. Germline assignment: CDR1 SGHRS and CDR2 YFSETQ. CDR3 length equals 14 residues. J gave up 3 bases and V 4 bases, and 6 bases lay outside the gene matches. CDR3 residues: CASSPEGGDYGYTF. The CDR3 nucleotides are TGCGCCAGCAGCCCGGAAGGGGGCGACTATGGCTACACCTTC.

This clone was counted between two and nine times. The chain has TRBV5-1 and TRBJ2-1; possibly TRBD1 or TRBD2 for D (5 bases each). The CDR3 length is 16 residues. Per the germline V gene, CDR1 is SGHRS and CDR2 is YFSETQ. Trimming cost V 0 bases and J 8 bases, with 18 bases left between them. DNA for the CDR3: TGCGCCAGCAGCTTGGCCGTCGGGGCGGAGGTCGATGAGCAGTTCTTC. Its protein is CASSLAVGAEVDEQFF.

V and J are TRBV6-5 and TRBJ2-7; 9 positions agree with TRBD2. Trimming took 2 bases from V and 2 from J; bases not matched to a gene: 4. The CDR3 covers 15 residues. Germline loops: CDR1 MNHEY, CDR2 SVGAGI. The CDR3 loop reads CASSYGRGGAYEQYF. DNA of the CDR3: TGTGCCAGCAGTTACGGGCGCGGGGGGGCCTACGAGCAGTACTTC.